This T cell receptor (beta chain) was obtained from a study of identical twins. General study results and limits: With monozygotic twins, out-of-frame TCR alpha sharing exceeded what models estimated.

Via MiXCR, TCRdb re-called the 5' RACE reads, giving one row per CDR3 protein. The table has some 260,000 distinct CDR3 sequences, roughly an eighth seen once. As to this clonotype: Its target is unknown.

The V and J ends lost 7 bases and 2 bases respectively, with 18 bases between them. The CDR3 has 15 residues. Germline V lookup: CDR1 MNHEY, CDR2 SVGEGT. This TCR was sampled from a woman in her late teens or twenties in good health. Sequencing was carried out using memory (CD45RO+) T cells sorted from blood. The chain joins TRBV6-2 or TRBV6-3 to TRBJ2-7; weak D call: TRBD2 (6 bases). The CDR3 DNA sequence: TGTGCCAGCATCTTCCGGAGGGCAGGGACCTACGAGCAGTACTTC. Translation: CASIFRRAGTYEQYF.